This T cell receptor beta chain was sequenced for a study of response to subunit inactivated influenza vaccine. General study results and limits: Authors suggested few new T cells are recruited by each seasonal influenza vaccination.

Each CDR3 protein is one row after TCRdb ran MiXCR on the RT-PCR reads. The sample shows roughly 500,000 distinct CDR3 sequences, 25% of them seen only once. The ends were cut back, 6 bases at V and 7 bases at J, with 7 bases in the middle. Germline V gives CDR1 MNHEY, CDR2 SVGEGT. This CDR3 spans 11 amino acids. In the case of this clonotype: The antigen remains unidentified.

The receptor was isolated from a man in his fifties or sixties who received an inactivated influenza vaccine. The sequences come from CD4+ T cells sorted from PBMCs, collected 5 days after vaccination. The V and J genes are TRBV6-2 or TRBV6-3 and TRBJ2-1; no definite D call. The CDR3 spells CASRTWNEQFF. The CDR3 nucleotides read TGTGCCAGCAGAACTTGGAATGAGCAGTTCTTC.